The rows below give T cell receptor beta chains drawn from one sample of a study of early T cells in non-severe SARS-CoV-2 infection. In TCRdb, the 5' RACE reads were re-called with MiXCR into one record per CDR3 protein. The sample records some 61,000 distinct CDR3 sequences, 9.3% being singletons. What was sequenced was whole blood. The source of these receptors is an adult who was a healthcare worker with PCR-confirmed SARS-CoV-2 infection or an uninfected control (not recorded which). The CDR3 runs from the conserved cysteine through the conserved F or W. A D gene is named only where the DNA matches it firmly. Size is omitted from some rows. Given values are once, few, many or a class for expanded clones.

TRBV5-1	TRBJ1-2	NA	many	TGCGCCAGCAGCTTGGCCGTGGAAGGGGACGGCTACACCTTC	CASSLAVEGDGYTF
TRBV29-1	TRBJ1-4	NA	NA	TGCAGCGGTTCCTGGGCAGATGAAAAACTGTTTTTT	CSGSWADEKLFF
TRBV30	TRBJ1-1	NA	many	TGTGCCTGGAGTGCTTACACTGAAGCTTTCTTT	CAWSAYTEAFF
TRBV5-1	TRBJ1-2	TRBD1	few	TGCGCCAGCAGCCCCCTCTCATCGGGACAGGGGGGTTACTATGGCTACACCTTC	CASSPLSSGQGGYYGYTF
TRBV7-2	TRBJ2-5	TRBD2	NA	TGTGCCAGCAGCTTAAGTCCGTCTAGCGGGGAGAAAGGGAGGTACTTC	CASSLSPSSGEKGRYF
TRBV27	TRBJ2-3	NA	NA	TGTGCCAGCAGAGTCCCCCCCACAGATACGCAGTATTTT	CASRVPPTDTQYF
TRBV7-6	TRBJ1-6	TRBD1	few	TGTGCCAGCAGCTTAACAGGGGACGGTTCACCCCTCCACTTT	CASSLTGDGSPLHF
TRBV5-5	TRBJ2-2	NA	many	TGTGCCAGCAGCCCCCTCGAAGAGGGAACCGGGGAGCTGTTTTTT	CASSPLEEGTGELFF
TRBV18	TRBJ1-1	NA	few	TGTGCCAGCTCACCATCGGGGCCGGGGCAGGGGTACACTGAAGCTTTCTTT	CASSPSGPGQGYTEAFF
TRBV9	TRBJ2-7	TRBD1	many	TGTGCCAGCAGCGTAGGACAGGGGGTGTACGAGCAGTACTTC	CASSVGQGVYEQYF
TRBV4-1	TRBJ1-1	NA	NA	TGCGCCAGCAGCCAAGAAGGGTACACTGAAGCTTTCTTT	CASSQEGYTEAFF
TRBV5-1	TRBJ1-2	NA	many	TGCGCCAGCAGCTTGGAATGGGGCGCGGATGGCTACACCTTC	CASSLEWGADGYTF
TRBV12-5	TRBJ1-1	NA	many	TGTGCTAGTGGTTTACTTCTCACTGAAGCTTTCTTT	CASGLLLTEAFF
TRBV19	TRBJ2-2	NA	few	TGTGCCAGTAGTCACAGGGTGGGAGAGCTGTTTTTT	CASSHRVGELFF
TRBV12-3/TRBV12-4	TRBJ2-2	NA	few	TGTGCCAGCAGTTCATGGGGCCTCACCGGGGAGCTGTTTTTT	CASSSWGLTGELFF
TRBV20-1	TRBJ2-1	NA	NA	TGCAGTGCTAGCCCTCGGAGACTTAGGAATGAGCAGTTCTTC	CSASPRRLRNEQFF
TRBV6-1	TRBJ1-5	NA	few	TGTGCCAGCAGTGAGGGCACAGTGCCCAATCAGCCCCAGCATTTT	CASSEGTVPNQPQHF
TRBV9	TRBJ1-4	TRBD1	NA	TGTGCCAGCAGCGTAGGAGCGGGACAGGTTGGAGACGAAAAACTGTTTTTT	CASSVGAGQVGDEKLFF
TRBV18	TRBJ1-3	NA	few	TGTGCCAGCTCACCACCGTACGTCGGAAACACCATATATTTT	CASSPPYVGNTIYF
TRBV7-3	TRBJ2-3	NA	few	TGTGCCAGCAGCTTAGGTGGCAGTTCCATTGATACGCAGTATTTT	CASSLGGSSIDTQYF
TRBV29-1	TRBJ2-1	NA	NA	TGCAGCACCCCCGGACCCTCTCTCGTCTTC	CSTPGPSLVF
TRBV20-1	TRBJ2-7	TRBD2	many	TGCAGTGCTCGCCTGTTCGGGGGGAGCTCCTACGAGCAGTACTTC	CSARLFGGSSYEQYF
TRBV27	TRBJ2-3	NA	NA	TGTGCCAGCAGCTACCCCCTCAACGGCAGGCAGTATTTT	CASSYPLNGRQYF
TRBV10-3	TRBJ1-2	NA	few	TGTGCCATCAGTCTGGACGGGAGCTATGGCTACACCTTC	CAISLDGSYGYTF
TRBV29-1	TRBJ1-2	NA	many	TGCAGCGTTGAAAATATTGGAGGGAACTATGGCTACACCTTC	CSVENIGGNYGYTF
TRBV9	TRBJ2-3	TRBD2	many	TGTGCCAGCAGCCCCAGTAGCGGGGGGTCAGATACGCAGTATTTT	CASSPSSGGSDTQYF
TRBV7-9	TRBJ1-1	NA	few	TGTGCCAGCAGCGCGTCCCGGGACACTGAAGCTTTCTTT	CASSASRDTEAFF
TRBV6-6	TRBJ1-2	NA	many	TGTGCCAGCAGTTACCACCGGGGGGCCAGGGGCTCCTATGGCTACACCTTC	CASSYHRGARGSYGYTF
TRBV12-3/TRBV12-4	TRBJ1-2	NA	NA	TGTGCCAGCAGTCGGGCAGCTACCTATGGCTACACCTTC	CASSRAATYGYTF
TRBV29-1	TRBJ2-4	NA	NA	TGCAGCGTCGCCTTCGGCCCTTCAAACATTCAGTACTTC	CSVAFGPSNIQYF
TRBV5-5	TRBJ2-3	TRBD2	NA	TGTGCCAGCGGACTAGCGGGGGGGCCGGCAGATACGCAGTATTTT	CASGLAGGPADTQYF
TRBV12-3/TRBV12-4	TRBJ1-5	TRBD1	many	TGTGCCAGCAGGCAATGGACAGGGGGCAATCAGCCCCAGCATTTT	CASRQWTGGNQPQHF
TRBV29-1	TRBJ1-1	NA	many	TGCAGCGTTGCCAGCCCTCCGGGCACTGAAGCTTTCTTT	CSVASPPGTEAFF
TRBV20-1	TRBJ1-2	NA	NA	TGCAGTGCTAGAGATCAACCAGGGAGCTATGGCTACACCTTC	CSARDQPGSYGYTF
TRBV2	TRBJ2-5	TRBD2	many	TGTGCCAGCAGTGTGCAGGGACTAATACAAGAGACCCAGTACTTC	CASSVQGLIQETQYF
TRBV3-1	TRBJ1-5	NA	many	TGTGCCAGCAGCCAAGGTTTCAATCAGCCCCAGCATTTT	CASSQGFNQPQHF
TRBV3-1	TRBJ1-1	NA	few	TGTGCCAGCACCCAAGGGGGGAACTCGGCTGAAGCTTTCTTT	CASTQGGNSAEAFF
TRBV7-2	TRBJ2-5	TRBD2	few	TGTGCCAGCAGCTCGCTTACTAGCGGAAGAGAGACCCAGTACTTC	CASSSLTSGRETQYF
TRBV3-1	TRBJ2-1	NA	NA	TGTGCCAGCAGCCAAGATCGGGACAAACAGCAGTTCTTC	CASSQDRDKQQFF
TRBV5-1	TRBJ1-2	NA	NA	TGCGCCAGCAGCAACTCCGGCGACTATGGCTACACCTTC	CASSNSGDYGYTF
TRBV7-3	TRBJ2-3	NA	few	TGTGCCAGCAGCTTAACGCGGGACCCCACAGATACGCAGTATTTT	CASSLTRDPTDTQYF
TRBV20-1	TRBJ1-2	NA	NA	TGCAGTGCCTCCTGGGGCTTGGATGGCTACACCTTC	CSASWGLDGYTF
TRBV5-1	TRBJ1-5	TRBD1	NA	TGCGCCAGCAGCTTAGGGGGCGATTTGGGTCAGCCCCAGCATTTT	CASSLGGDLGQPQHF
TRBV20-1	TRBJ2-3	NA	many	TGCAGTGCTCCACGTACGGGGAGCACAGATACGCAGTATTTT	CSAPRTGSTDTQYF
TRBV29-1	TRBJ2-5	NA	few	TGCAGCGCCAACGGTGAAGTCGACCAAGAGACCCAGTACTTC	CSANGEVDQETQYF
TRBV11-2	TRBJ2-2	NA	NA	TGTGCCAGCGTCGGGACACGGGTCGGGGAGCTGTTTTTT	CASVGTRVGELFF
TRBV5-1	TRBJ2-5	TRBD2	few	TGCGCCAGCAGCTTGGAACTAGCGGGGGGCGAGACCCAGTACTTC	CASSLELAGGETQYF
TRBV3-1	TRBJ2-2	NA	many	TGTGCCAGCAAAGGGGCCGGGGAGCTGTTTTTT	CASKGAGELFF
TRBV20-1	TRBJ1-6	NA	many	TGCAGTGCTAGAGATCAGTCAGTCGGGACTTCACCCCTCCACTTT	CSARDQSVGTSPLHF
TRBV7-2	TRBJ2-3	NA	few	TGTGCCAGCAGCTTTACCCAGATTCAGCAGTATTTT	CASSFTQIQQYF
TRBV4-1	TRBJ2-7	NA	few	TGCGCCAGCAGCCAAGATAGGGGCCGAGACGGGTCCTACGAGCAGTACTTC	CASSQDRGRDGSYEQYF
TRBV18	TRBJ2-5	TRBD1	NA	TGTGCCAGCTCACCCCTCCACGGGACAGGACTGGGGGAGACCCAGTACTTC	CASSPLHGTGLGETQYF
TRBV12-3/TRBV12-4	TRBJ1-3	NA	NA	TGTGCCAGCAGTTTAAATGACGGAGTTAACACCATATATTTT	CASSLNDGVNTIYF
TRBV2	TRBJ1-1	NA	many	TGTGCCAGCAGTGCTGACGGGAACACTGAAGCTTTCTTT	CASSADGNTEAFF
TRBV7-2	TRBJ2-1	NA	NA	TGTGCCAGCAGCTTAATAGCGGAGCTGGTCTTC	CASSLIAELVF
TRBV15	TRBJ1-1	NA	many	TGTGCCACCAGCAGTCTCGAGGGAACGAACACTGAAGCTTTCTTT	CATSSLEGTNTEAFF
TRBV4-1	TRBJ2-5	NA	few	TGCGCCAGCAGCCAGTACAGGGGAGGCGGAGAGACCCAGTACTTC	CASSQYRGGGETQYF